The rows below give T cell receptor beta chains drawn from one sample of a study of vaccination and CD4 T cells after COVID-19. These receptors have no identified antigens. TCRdb reprocessed the PCR reads via MiXCR and lists one record per CDR3 protein. The data contain 15,000 to 20,000 distinct CDR3 sequences, approximately 49% of them singletons. This sample comprised CD4+ T cells from blood, cultured in vitro, obtained before SARS-CoV-2 vaccination. These receptors were collected from a human donor who had recovered from COVID-19. The CDR3 runs from the conserved cysteine through the conserved F or W. Where a row states a size, it is once, few, many or the class of an expanded clone; other rows omit it.

clone_size: -
v_call: TRBV20-1
j_call: TRBJ2-7
cdr3_length: 14
cdr3_aa: CSAQTASGSYEQYF

clone_size: -
v_call: TRBV28
j_call: TRBJ2-5
cdr3_length: 10
cdr3_aa: CASSRETQYF

clone_size: -
v_call: TRBV21-1
j_call: TRBJ2-2
cdr3_length: 18
cdr3_aa: CASSKGEGTRFNTGELFF

clone_size: -
v_call: TRBV7-8
j_call: TRBJ1-6
cdr3_length: 17
cdr3_aa: CASSPLPAVSYNSPLHF

clone_size: -
v_call: TRBV28
j_call: TRBJ1-1
cdr3_length: 13
cdr3_aa: CASSLSRQGRAFF

clone_size: -
v_call: TRBV29-1
j_call: TRBJ1-5
cdr3_length: 12
cdr3_aa: CSVVTGGQPQHF

clone_size: few
v_call: TRBV6-2/TRBV6-3
j_call: TRBJ1-5
cdr3_length: 12
cdr3_aa: CASSYGAQPQHF

clone_size: few
v_call: TRBV6-1
j_call: TRBJ2-7
cdr3_length: 14
cdr3_aa: CASSPGTVSYEQYF

clone_size: once
v_call: TRBV11-2
j_call: TRBJ2-1
cdr3_length: 15
cdr3_aa: CASSLLAGGPGEQFF

clone_size: -
v_call: TRBV30
j_call: TRBJ1-1
cdr3_length: 14
cdr3_aa: CAWSVRGARTEAFF

clone_size: -
v_call: TRBV6-1
j_call: TRBJ2-5
cdr3_length: 12
cdr3_aa: CASSRDQETQYF